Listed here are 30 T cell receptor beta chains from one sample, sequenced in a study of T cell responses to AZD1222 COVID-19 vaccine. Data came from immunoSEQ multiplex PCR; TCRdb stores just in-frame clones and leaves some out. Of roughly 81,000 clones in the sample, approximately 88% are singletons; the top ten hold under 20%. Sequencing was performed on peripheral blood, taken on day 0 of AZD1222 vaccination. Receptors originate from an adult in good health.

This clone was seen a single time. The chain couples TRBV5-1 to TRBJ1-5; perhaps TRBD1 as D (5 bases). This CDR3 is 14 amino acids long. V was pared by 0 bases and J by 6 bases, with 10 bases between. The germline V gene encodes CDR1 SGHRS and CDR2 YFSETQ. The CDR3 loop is CASSLAGGGQPQHF. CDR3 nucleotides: TGCGCCAGCAGCTTGGCCGGGGGGGGTCAGCCCCAGCATTTT.

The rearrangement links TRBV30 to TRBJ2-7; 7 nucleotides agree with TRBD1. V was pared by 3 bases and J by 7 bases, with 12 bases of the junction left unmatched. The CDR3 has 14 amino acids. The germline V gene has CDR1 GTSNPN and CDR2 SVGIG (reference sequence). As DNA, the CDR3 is TGTGCCTGGAGCCCGGGACAGTCCTACCGGGAGCAGTACTTC. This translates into CAWSPGQSYREQYF. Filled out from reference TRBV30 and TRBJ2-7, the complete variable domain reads SQTIHQWPATLVQPVGSPLSLECTVEGTSNPNLYWYRQAAGRGLQLLFYSVGIGQISSEVPQNLSASRPQDRQFILSSKKLLLSDSGFYLCAWSPGQSYREQYFGPGTRLTVT.

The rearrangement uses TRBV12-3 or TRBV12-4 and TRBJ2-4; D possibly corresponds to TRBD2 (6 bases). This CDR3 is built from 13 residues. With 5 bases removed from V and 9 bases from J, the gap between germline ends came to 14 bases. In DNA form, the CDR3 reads TGTGCCAGCAGTGGGGTCGGGACTGGCATTCAGTACTTC. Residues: CASSGVGTGIQYF.

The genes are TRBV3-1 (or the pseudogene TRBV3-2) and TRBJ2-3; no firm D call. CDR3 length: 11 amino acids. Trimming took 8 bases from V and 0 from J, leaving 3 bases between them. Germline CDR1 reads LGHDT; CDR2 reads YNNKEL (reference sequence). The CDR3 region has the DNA TGTGCCAGCGCCAGCACAGATACGCAGTATTTT. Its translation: CASASTDTQYF.

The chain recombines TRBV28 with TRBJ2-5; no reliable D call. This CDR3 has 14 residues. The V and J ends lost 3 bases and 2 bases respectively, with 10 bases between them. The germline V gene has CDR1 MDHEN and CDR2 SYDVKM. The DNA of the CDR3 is TGTGCCAGCAGTTTTTTGGCGTCTCAAGAGACCCAGTACTTC. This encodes CASSFLASQETQYF.

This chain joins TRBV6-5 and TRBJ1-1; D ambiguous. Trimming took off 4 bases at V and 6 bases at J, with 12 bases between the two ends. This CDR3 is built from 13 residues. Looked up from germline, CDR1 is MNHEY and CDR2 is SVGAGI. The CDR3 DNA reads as TGTGCCAGCAGTTCCACGGAGAGGGCTGAAGCTTTCTTT. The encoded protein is CASSSTERAEAFF.

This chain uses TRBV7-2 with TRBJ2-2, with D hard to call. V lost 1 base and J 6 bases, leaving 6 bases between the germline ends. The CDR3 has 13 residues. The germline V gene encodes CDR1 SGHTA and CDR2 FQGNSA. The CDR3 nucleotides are TGTGCCAGCAGCTTAGTTCCGGCCGGGGAGCTGTTTTTT. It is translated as CASSLVPAGELFF.

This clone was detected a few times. The CDR3 is CASRLDRVNQPQHF. In DNA, the CDR3 is TGTGCCAGCAGACTCGACAGGGTCAATCAGCCCCAGCATTTT. The chain combines TRBV28 with TRBJ1-5, with 7 positions matching TRBD1. V shed 6 bases and J 3 bases; nucleotides not matched to a gene: 5. The germline V gene has CDR1 MDHEN and CDR2 SYDVKM. CDR3 length equals 14 residues. Filled out from reference TRBV28 and TRBJ1-5, the complete variable domain reads DVKVTQSSRYLVKRTGEKVFLECVQDMDHENMFWYRQDPGLGLRLIYFSYDVKMKEKGDIPEGYSVSREKKERFSLILESASTNQTSMYLCASRLDRVNQPQHFGDGTRLSIL.

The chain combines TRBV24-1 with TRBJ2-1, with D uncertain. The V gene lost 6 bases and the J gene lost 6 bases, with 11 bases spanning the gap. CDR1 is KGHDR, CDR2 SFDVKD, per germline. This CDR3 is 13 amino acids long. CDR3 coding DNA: TGTGCCACCAGTATGGCGGTTCCCAATGAGCAGTTCTTC. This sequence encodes CATSMAVPNEQFF.

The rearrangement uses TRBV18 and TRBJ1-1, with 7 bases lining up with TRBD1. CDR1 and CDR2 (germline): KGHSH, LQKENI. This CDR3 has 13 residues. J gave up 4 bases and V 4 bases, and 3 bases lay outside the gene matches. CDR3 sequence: CASSQQGSTEAFF. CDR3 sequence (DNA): TGTGCCAGCTCACAACAGGGGTCCACTGAAGCTTTCTTT.

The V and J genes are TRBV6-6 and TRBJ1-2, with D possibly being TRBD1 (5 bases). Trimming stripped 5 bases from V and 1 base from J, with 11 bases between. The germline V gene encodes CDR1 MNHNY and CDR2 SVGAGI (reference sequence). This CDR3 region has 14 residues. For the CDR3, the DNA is TGTGCCAGCAGTCGTCTTCAGGGTAACTATGGCTACACCTTC. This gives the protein CASSRLQGNYGYTF.

CDR3 nucleotides: TGTGCCAGTAGTATCGGACTCACAGGGGTGTCCTACAATGAGCAGTTCTTC. It translates to CASSIGLTGVSYNEQFF. The chain links TRBV19 to TRBJ2-1; 7 positions match TRBD1. The V gene's germline CDR1 is LNHDA and CDR2 SQIVND (reference sequence). V dropped 3 bases and J dropped 1; count of bases not matched to a gene: 9. CDR3 length: 17 amino acids.

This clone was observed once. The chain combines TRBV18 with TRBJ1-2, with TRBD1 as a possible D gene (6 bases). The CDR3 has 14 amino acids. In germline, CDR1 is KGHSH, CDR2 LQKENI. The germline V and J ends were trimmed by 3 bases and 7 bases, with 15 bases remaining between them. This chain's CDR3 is CASSPARQEGGYTF. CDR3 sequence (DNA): TGTGCCAGCTCACCCGCGAGACAGGAGGGTGGCTACACCTTC.

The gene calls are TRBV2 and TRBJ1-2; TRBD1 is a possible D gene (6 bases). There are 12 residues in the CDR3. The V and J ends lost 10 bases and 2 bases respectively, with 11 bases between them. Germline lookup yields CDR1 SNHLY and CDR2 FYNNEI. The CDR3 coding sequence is TGTGCCATCTCTCAGGGGAACTATGGCTACACCTTC. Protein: CAISQGNYGYTF.

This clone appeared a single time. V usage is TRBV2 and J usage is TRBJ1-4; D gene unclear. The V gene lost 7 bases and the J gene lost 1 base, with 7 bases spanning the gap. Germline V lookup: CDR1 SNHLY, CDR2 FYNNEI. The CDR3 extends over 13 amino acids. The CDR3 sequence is CASKGQTNEKLFF. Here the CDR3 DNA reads TGTGCCAGCAAGGGCCAAACTAATGAAAAACTGTTTTTT. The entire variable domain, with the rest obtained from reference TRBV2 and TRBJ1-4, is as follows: EPEVTQTPSHQVTQMGQEVILRCVPISNHLYFYWYRQILGQKVEFLVSFYNNEISEKSEIFDDQFSVERPDGSNFTLKIRSTKLEDSAMYFCASKGQTNEKLFFGSGTQLSVL.

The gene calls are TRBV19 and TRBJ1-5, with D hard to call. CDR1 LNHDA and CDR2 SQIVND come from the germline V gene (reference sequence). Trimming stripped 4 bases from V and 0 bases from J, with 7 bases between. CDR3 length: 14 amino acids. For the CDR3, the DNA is TGTGCCAGTAGTACATCCCATAGCAATCAGCCCCAGCATTTT. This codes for CASSTSHSNQPQHF.

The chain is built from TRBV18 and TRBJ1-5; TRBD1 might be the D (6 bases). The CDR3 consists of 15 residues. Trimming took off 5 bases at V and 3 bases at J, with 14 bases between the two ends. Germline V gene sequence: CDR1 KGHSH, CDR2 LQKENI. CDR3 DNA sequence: TGTGCCAGCTCATTACCGGGACAACTCAATCAGCCCCAGCATTTT. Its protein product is CASSLPGQLNQPQHF. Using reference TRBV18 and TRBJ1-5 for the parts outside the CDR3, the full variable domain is NAGVMQNPRHLVRRRGQEARLRCSPMKGHSHVYWYRQLPEEGLKFMVYLQKENIIDESGMPKERFSAEFPKEGPSILRIQQVVRGDSAAYFCASSLPGQLNQPQHFGDGTRLSIL.

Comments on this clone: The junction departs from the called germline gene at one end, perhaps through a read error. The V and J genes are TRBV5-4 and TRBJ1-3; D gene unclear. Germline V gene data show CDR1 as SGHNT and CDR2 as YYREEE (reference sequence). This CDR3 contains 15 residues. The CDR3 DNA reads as TGTGCCAGCAGCTTGGACACAAGCTCTGGAAATACCATATATTTT. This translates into CASSLDTSSGNTIYF.

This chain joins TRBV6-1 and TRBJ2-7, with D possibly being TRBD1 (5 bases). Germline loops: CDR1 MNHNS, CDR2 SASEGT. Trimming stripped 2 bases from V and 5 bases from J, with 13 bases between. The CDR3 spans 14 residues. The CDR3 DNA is TGTGCCAGCAGTGAACCAGGGAAGAAGAACGAGCAGTACTTC. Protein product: CASSEPGKKNEQYF.

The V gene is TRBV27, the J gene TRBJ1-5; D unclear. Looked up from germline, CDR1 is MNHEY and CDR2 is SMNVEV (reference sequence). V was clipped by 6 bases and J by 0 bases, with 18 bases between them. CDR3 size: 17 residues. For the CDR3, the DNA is TGTGCCAGCAGCCAGCTGGTTGGTGTATATAGCAATCAGCCCCAGCATTTT. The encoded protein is CASSQLVGVYSNQPQHF.

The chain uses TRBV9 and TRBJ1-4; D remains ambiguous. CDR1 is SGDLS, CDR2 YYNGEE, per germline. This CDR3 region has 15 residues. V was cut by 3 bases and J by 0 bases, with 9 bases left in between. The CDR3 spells CASSADRATNEKLFF. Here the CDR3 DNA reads TGTGCCAGCAGCGCGGACCGTGCAACTAATGAAAAACTGTTTTTT.

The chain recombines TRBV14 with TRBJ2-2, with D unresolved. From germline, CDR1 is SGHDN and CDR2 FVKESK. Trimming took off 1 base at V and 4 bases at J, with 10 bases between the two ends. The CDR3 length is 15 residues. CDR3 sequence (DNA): TGTGCCAGCAGCCAAGGACTCGTGGGCACCGGGGAGCTGTTTTTT. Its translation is CASSQGLVGTGELFF.

The CDR3 nucleotides are TGTGCCAGCAGCGTAGATTGGGGCAGCTCCTACGAGCAGTACTTC. Translating it yields CASSVDWGSSYEQYF. J is TRBJ2-7 and V is TRBV9, with D maybe TRBD1 (5 bases). CDR1 is SGDLS, CDR2 YYNGEE, per germline. Trimming left V 0 bases short and J 0 bases short, with 10 bases between. The CDR3 runs to 15 residues. Drawing the rest from reference TRBV9 and TRBJ2-7, the complete variable domain is DSGVTQTPKHLITATGQRVTLRCSPRSGDLSVYWYQQSLDQGLQFLIQYYNGEERAKGNILERFSAQQFPDLHSELNLSSLELGDSALYFCASSVDWGSSYEQYFGPGTRLTVT.

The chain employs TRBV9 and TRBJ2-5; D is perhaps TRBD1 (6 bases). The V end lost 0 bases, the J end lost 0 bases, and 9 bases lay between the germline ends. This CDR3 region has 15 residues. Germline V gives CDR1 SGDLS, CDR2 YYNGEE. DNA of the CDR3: TGTGCCAGCAGCGTAGGGACAGCCGACCAAGAGACCCAGTACTTC. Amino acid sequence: CASSVGTADQETQYF.

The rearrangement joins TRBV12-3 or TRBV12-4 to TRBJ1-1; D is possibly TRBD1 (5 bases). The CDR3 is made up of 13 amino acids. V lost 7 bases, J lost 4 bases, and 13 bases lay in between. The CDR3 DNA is TGTGCCAGCACCCTGAGGGGCCCCACTGAAGCTTTCTTT. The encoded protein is CASTLRGPTEAFF.

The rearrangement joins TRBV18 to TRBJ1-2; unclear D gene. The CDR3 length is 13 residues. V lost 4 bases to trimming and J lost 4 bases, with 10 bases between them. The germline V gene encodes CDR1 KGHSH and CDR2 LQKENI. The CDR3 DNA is TGTGCCAGCTCACACGGTGACGGCTATGGCTACACCTTC. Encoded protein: CASSHGDGYGYTF.

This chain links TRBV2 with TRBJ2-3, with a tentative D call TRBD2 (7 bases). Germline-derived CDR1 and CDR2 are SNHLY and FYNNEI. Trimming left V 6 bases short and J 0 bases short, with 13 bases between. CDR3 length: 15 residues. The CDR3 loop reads CASRGGQPSTDTQYF. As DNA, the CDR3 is TGTGCCAGCAGGGGGGGGCAACCTAGCACAGATACGCAGTATTTT.

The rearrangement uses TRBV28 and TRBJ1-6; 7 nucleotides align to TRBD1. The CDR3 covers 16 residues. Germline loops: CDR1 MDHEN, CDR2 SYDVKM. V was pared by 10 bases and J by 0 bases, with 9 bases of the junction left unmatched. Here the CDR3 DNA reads TGTGCCACCATAGGGACAGAAAGCTCCTATAATTCACCCCTCCACTTT. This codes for CATIGTESSYNSPLHF.

CDR3 sequence (DNA): TGTGCCAGCAGTGCTGGGGGGAATGGCTACACCTTC. Translation gives CASSAGGNGYTF. J is TRBJ1-2 and V is TRBV2, with a possible D match to TRBD1 (5 bases). Germline V gene sequence: CDR1 SNHLY, CDR2 FYNNEI. V gave up 4 bases and J gave up 6 bases, with 9 bases separating them. There are 12 residues in the CDR3.

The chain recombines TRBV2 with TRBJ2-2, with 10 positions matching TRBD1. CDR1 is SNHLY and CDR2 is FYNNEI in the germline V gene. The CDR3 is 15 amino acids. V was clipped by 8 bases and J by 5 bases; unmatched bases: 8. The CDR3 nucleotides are TGTGCCAGCCGACGGGACAGGGGCCAAACCGGGGAGCTGTTTTTT. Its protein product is CASRRDRGQTGELFF.